The 2 T cell receptor beta chains below all came from one sample that was sequenced in a study of PD-1 blockade in classical Hodgkin lymphoma. With no exception, relapse followed autologous stem cell transplantation in all patients, and brentuximab vedotin exposure varied. Method: immunoSEQ multiplex PCR; TCRdb's copy keeps in-frame clones and lacks some. The top ten clones hold less than 3.5% of a sample with 80,000 to 100,000 clones, 80% to 95% of them seen once. Sample: peripheral blood mononuclear cells (PBMCs), taken at baseline. The source is a human donor with classical Hodgkin lymphoma.

CDR3 DNA: TGTGCCTGGAGGACAGGGATTCGCTACGAGCAGTACTTC. Amino acid sequence: CAWRTGIRYEQYF. The chain links TRBV30 to TRBJ2-7; 7 bases match TRBD1. This CDR3 comprises 13 residues. J lost 3 bases, V lost 3 bases, and 5 bases had no gene match. In germline, CDR1 is GTSNPN, CDR2 SVGIG (reference sequence).

The CDR3 nucleotides are TGTGCCAGCAGTTCACAGGGAAGGTGGAACACTGAAGCTTTCTTT. Its translation is CASSSQGRWNTEAFF. The V call is TRBV2, the J call TRBJ1-1; weak D call: TRBD1 (6 bases). CDR3 size: 15 residues. Looked up from germline, CDR1 is SNHLY and CDR2 is FYNNEI. Trimming stripped 5 bases from V and 1 base from J, with 14 bases between.